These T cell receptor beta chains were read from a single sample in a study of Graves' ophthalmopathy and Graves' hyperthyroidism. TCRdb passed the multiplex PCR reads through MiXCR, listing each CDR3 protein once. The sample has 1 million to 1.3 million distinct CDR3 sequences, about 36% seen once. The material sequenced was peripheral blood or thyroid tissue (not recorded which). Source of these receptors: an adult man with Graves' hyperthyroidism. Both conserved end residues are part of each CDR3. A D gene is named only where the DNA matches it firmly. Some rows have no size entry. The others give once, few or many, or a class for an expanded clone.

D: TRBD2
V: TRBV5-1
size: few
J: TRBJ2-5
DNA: TGCGCCAGCAGCCTGCCAGGGGAGCGGGGGGGCCTACAGTACCAAGAGACCCAGTACTTC
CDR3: CASSLPGERGGLQYQETQYF

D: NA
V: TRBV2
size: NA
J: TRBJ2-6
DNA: TGTGCCAGCAAGGACCGTACTGGGGCCAACGTCCTGACTTTC
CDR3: CASKDRTGANVLTF

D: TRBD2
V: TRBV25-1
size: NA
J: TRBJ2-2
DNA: TGTGCCAGCAGTGCCCCACAAGCGGGGGTGGCCGGGGAGCTGTTTTTT
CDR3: CASSAPQAGVAGELFF

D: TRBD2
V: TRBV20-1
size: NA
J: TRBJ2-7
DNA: TGCAGTGCTAGAACCTCCGGCGGGAGATCCTACGAGCAGTACTTC
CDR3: CSARTSGGRSYEQYF

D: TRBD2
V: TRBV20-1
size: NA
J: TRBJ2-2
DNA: TGCAGTGCTAGACTAGCGGGGGGTCACGGGGAGCTGTTTTTT
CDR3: CSARLAGGHGELFF

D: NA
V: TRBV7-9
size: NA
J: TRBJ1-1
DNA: TGTGCCAGTAGTGACTTCCGGACAGCCCACACTGAAGCTTTCTTT
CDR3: CASSDFRTAHTEAFF

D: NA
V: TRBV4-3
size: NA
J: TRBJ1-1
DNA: TGCGCCAGCAGCCAAGATTTTCTGGGAATGAGGACTGAAGCTTTCTTT
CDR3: CASSQDFLGMRTEAFF

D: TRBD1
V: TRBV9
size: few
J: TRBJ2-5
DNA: TGTGCCAGCAGCGCAGACTTCTCGGGGACAGGCGTCCAAGAGACCCAGTACTTC
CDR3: CASSADFSGTGVQETQYF

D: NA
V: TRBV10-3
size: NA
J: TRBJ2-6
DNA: TGTGCCATCATGATCCGGGGCCCCGATACCGGGGCCAACGTCCTGACTTTC
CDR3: CAIMIRGPDTGANVLTF

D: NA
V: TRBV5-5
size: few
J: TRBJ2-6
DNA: TGTGCCAGCAGGCGGACGGTGGATGACTCTGGGGCCAACGTCCTGACTTTC
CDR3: CASRRTVDDSGANVLTF

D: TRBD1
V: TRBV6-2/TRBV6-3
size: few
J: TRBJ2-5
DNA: TGTGCCAGCGGTAGACAGGGTGTGAGAGAGACCCAGTACTTC
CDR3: CASGRQGVRETQYF

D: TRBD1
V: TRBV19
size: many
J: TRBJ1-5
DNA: TGTGCCAGTAGTATCGCAGGGGGCGTCAATCAGCCCCAGCATTTT
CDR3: CASSIAGGVNQPQHF

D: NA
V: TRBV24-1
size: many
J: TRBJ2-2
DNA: TGTGCCACCAGTGATTGGACAGTTAACACCGGGGAGCTGTTTTTT
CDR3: CATSDWTVNTGELFF

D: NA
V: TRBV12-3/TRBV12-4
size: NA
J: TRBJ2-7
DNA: TGTGCCAGCAGATTAAGGGGCGGGGCCGCCTACGAGCAGTACTTC
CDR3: CASRLRGGAAYEQYF

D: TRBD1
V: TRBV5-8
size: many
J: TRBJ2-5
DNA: TGTGCCAGCAGCTTCGGACAGGTCCGGGAACCGACCCAGTACTTC
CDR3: CASSFGQVREPTQYF

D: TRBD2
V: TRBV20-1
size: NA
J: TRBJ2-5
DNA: TGCAGTGCTATTCAGGCTAGCGGGGGGGGGGAGACCCAGTACTTC
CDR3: CSAIQASGGGETQYF

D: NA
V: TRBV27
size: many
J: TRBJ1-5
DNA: TGTGCCAGCAGTTTAGTAAAAAATCAGCCCCAGCATTTT
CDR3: CASSLVKNQPQHF

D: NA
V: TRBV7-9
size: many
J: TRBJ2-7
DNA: TGTGCCAGCAGCAGGGACGACTACTACGAGCAGTACTTC
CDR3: CASSRDDYYEQYF

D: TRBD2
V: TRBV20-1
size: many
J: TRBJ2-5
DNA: TGCAGTGCTAGGAAGGGCGGGGGTGAGACCCAGTACTTC
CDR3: CSARKGGGETQYF

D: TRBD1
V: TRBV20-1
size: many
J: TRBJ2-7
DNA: TGCAGTGGTATGGGACAGGACGACTACGAGCAGTACTTC
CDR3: CSGMGQDDYEQYF

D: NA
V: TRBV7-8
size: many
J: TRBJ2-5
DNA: TGTGCCAGCAGCTTAGTGGTGGATGAGACCCAGTACTTC
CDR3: CASSLVVDETQYF

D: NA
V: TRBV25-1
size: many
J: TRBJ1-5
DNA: TGTGCCAGCAGTGATTGGGGGGGGAATCAGCCCCAGCATTTT
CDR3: CASSDWGGNQPQHF

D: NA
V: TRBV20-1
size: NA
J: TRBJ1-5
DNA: TGCAGTGCTAGATCCTCTCACTGGGGGGGGCGGTTTCAGCCCCAGCATTTT
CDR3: CSARSSHWGGRFQPQHF

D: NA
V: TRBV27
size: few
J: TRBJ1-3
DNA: TGTGCCAGCAGATCCGGGGGAGGAAACACCATATATTTT
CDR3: CASRSGGGNTIYF

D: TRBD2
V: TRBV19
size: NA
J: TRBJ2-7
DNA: TGTGCCAGTAGCCCGTTCGGACTAGCGGGAGTCCTGGACGAGCAGTACTTC
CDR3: CASSPFGLAGVLDEQYF

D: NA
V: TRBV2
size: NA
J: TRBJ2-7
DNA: TGTGCCAGCGGCCGACTAGACTTGGCACTTACCGAGCAGTACTTC
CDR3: CASGRLDLALTEQYF

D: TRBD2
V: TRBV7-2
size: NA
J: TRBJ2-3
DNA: TGTGCCAGCAGCCCTAGCGGGACCCGCACAGATACGCAGTATTTT
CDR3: CASSPSGTRTDTQYF

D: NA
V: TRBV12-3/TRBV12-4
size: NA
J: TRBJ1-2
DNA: TGTACCAGCAGTTCACAGGCTAACTATGGCTACACCTTC
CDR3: CTSSSQANYGYTF

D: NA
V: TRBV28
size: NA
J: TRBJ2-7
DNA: TGTGCCAGCAGACCGACGTCGTTGGAACATTACGAGCAGTACTTC
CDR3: CASRPTSLEHYEQYF

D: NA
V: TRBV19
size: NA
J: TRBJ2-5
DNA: TGTGCCAGTAGTGCTCCGGGGATGGGCGGCGAGACCCAGTACTTC
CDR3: CASSAPGMGGETQYF

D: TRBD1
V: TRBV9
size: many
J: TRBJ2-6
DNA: TGTGCCAGCAGCGTAGCAACAGGGGCTGGGGCCAACGTCCTGACTTTC
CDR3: CASSVATGAGANVLTF

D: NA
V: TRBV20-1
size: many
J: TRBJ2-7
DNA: TGCAGTGCTAAGGACTGGAGCTCCTACGAGCAGTACTTC
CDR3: CSAKDWSSYEQYF

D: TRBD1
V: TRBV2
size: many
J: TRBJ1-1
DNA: TGTGCCAGCAGTGAGGACAGGAGCTTGAACACTGAAGCTTTCTTT
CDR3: CASSEDRSLNTEAFF

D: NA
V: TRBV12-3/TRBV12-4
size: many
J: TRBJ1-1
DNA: TGTGCCAGCAGTTTTGGGGGGACGAACACTGAAGCTTTCTTT
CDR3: CASSFGGTNTEAFF

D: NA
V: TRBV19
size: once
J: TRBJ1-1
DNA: TGTGCCAGTAGTCCGAAGATCCCTGCCACTGAATCTTTCTTT
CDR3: CASSPKIPATESFF

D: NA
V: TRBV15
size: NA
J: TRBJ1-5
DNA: TGTGCCACCAGCAGAGATCTTGAGAGCAATCAGCCCCAGCATTTT
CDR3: CATSRDLESNQPQHF

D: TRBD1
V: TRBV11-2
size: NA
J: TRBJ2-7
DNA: TGTGCCAGCAGCTTATCCGGGACAGGGGGCGCGTACGAGCAGTACTTC
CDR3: CASSLSGTGGAYEQYF

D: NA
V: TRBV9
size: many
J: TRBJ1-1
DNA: TGTGCCAGCAGCGTAGGAGGCCTGGGCACTGAAGCTTTCTTT
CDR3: CASSVGGLGTEAFF

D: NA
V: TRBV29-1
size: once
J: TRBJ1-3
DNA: TGCAGCGTCGGGGAGGGGACGGGGGCTGGAAACACCATATATTTT
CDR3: CSVGEGTGAGNTIYF

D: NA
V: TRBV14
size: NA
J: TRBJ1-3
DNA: TGTGCCAGCAGCCAAGATCCCAAAACTGCCAGGTGTTGCGGAAACGCCATATATTTT
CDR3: CASSQDPKTARCCGNAIYF

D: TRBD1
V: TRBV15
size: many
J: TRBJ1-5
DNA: TGTGCCACCAGCAGAGAAGGGACAGGGCTTTACCAGCCCCAGCATTTT
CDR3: CATSREGTGLYQPQHF

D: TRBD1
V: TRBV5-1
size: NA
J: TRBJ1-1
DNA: TGCGCCAGCAGCTTGGGTCCTAAGGGGGCGGGGGCCACTGAAGCTTTCTTT
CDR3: CASSLGPKGAGATEAFF

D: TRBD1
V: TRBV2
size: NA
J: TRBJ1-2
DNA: TGTGCCAGCAGTGCCGTCAGGGACAGCTATGGCTACACCTTC
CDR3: CASSAVRDSYGYTF

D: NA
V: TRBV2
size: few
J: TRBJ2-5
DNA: TGTGCCAGCAGTGAAGTGGGGGGGCGAGAGACCCAGTACTTC
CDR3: CASSEVGGRETQYF

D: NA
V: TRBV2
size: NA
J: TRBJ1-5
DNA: TGTGCCAGCTCGGCGGGGATTGATAGCAATCAGCCCCAGCATTTT
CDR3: CASSAGIDSNQPQHF

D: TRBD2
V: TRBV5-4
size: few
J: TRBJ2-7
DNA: TGTGCCAGCAGCTTGGCCGCGGGGGGGCAGTACTTC
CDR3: CASSLAAGGQYF

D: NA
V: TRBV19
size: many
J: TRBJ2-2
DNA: TGTGCCAGTAGAGGGTCTCAGGGTTTCGCGAACACCGGGGAGCTGTTTTTT
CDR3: CASRGSQGFANTGELFF

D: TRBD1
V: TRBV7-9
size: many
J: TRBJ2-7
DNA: TGTGCCAGCAGCTTAGCCTCATGGGACAGGGCTGTCGAGCAGTACTTC
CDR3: CASSLASWDRAVEQYF

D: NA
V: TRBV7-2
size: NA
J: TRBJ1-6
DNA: TGCGCCAGCAGCCAAGAGGACTGGTTCACTCCCCGTTCCTATAATTCACCCCTCCACTTT
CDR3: CASSQEDWFTPRSYNSPLHF

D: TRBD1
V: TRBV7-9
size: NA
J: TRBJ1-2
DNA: TGTGCCAGCAGCCAATCCACCGGGACAGGGTTTGGCTACACCTTC
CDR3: CASSQSTGTGFGYTF